The TCR beta chain described here comes from a study of PD-L1 blockade in urothelial cancer. Profiled with immunoSEQ multiplex PCR; TCRdb holds only in-frame clones, not every one. The profile covers 90,000 to 120,000 clones, with around 93% appearing a single time and 0.7% to 0.95% taken by the ten largest. This clone appeared once. Between the trimmed V and J ends, which lost 10 bases and 0 bases, there was a span of 10 bases. The CDR3 sequence is 12 residues long. The germline V gene has CDR1 MNHNY and CDR2 SVGAGI (reference sequence). Sequences were derived from PBMCs, sampled around atezolizumab (anti-PD-L1) treatment. This clonotype was obtained from a woman older than 75 with urothelial cancer. The rearrangement links TRBV6-6 to TRBJ2-7, with D possibly being TRBD1 (6 bases). The CDR3 protein is CATGTSSYEQYF. The CDR3 DNA follows: TGTGCCACCGGGACAAGCTCCTACGAGCAGTACTTC.